This T cell receptor (beta chain) was retrieved from a study of cytomegalovirus exposure and HLA in healthy donors. Study findings and constraints: An analysis that came later showed most CMV-associated TCR beta chains appearing HLA-restricted. A further, later analysis showed that HLA-associated TCR beta chains (compared with equally common others) were more clonally expanded.

Nominally healthy donors were sampled, though unrecorded immune exposures were likely. The V end was cut by 2 bases, the J end by 4 bases, with 11 bases between. The CDR3 consists of 14 residues. The V gene's germline CDR1 is MNHEY and CDR2 SMNVEV (reference sequence). Concerning this clone itself: The antigen remains unidentified.

This PCR relied on a set of 60 Vbeta primers and 13 Jbeta primers. The protocol was immunoSEQ multiplex PCR, while the TCRdb copy is restricted to in-frame clones and leaves out a portion. Here the sample spans about 130,000 clones, roughly 80% being singletons. The sample taken for sequencing was PBMCs. The sequence derives from a man under 40 in good health and CMV-seropositive. The J gene is TRBJ1-1, the V gene TRBV27; weak D call: TRBD1 (5 bases). As DNA, the CDR3 is TGTGCCAGCAGTTTACAAAAAAGGGGCACTGAAGCTTTCTTT. Protein product: CASSLQKRGTEAFF.